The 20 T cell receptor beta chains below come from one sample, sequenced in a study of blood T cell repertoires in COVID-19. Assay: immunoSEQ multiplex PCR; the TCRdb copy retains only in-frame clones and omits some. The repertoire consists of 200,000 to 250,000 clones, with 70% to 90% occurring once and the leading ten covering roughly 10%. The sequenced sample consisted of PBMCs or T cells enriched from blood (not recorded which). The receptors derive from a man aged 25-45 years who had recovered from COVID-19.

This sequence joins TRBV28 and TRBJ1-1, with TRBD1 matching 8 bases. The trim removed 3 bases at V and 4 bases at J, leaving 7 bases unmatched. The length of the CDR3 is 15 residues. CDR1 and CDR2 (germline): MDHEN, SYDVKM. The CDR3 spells CASSLSGGAATEAFF. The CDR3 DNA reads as TGTGCCAGCAGTTTGTCAGGGGGCGCGGCCACTGAAGCTTTCTTT.

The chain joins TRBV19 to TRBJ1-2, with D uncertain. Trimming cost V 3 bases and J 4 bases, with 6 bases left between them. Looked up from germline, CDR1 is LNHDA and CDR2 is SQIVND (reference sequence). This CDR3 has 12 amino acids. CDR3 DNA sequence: TGTGCCAGTAGTATTAACATCTATGGCTACACCTTC. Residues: CASSINIYGYTF.

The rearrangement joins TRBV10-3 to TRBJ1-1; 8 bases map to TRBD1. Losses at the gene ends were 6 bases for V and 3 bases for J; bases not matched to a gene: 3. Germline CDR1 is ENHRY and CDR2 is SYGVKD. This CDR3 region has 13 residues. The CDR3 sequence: CAIRGQGDTEAFF. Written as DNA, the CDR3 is TGTGCCATCAGAGGACAGGGTGACACTGAAGCTTTCTTT.

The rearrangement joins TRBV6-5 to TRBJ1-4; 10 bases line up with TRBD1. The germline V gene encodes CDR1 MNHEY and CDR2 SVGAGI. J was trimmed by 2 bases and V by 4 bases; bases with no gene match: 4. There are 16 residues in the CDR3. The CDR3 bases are TGTGCCAGCAGTTCTTTGGGACAGGGGACTAATGAAAAACTGTTTTTT. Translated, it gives CASSSLGQGTNEKLFF.

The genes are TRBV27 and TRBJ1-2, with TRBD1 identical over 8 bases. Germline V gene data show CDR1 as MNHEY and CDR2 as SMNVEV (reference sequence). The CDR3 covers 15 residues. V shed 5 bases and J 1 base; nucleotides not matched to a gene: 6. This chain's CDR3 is CASSPWTGNNYGYTF. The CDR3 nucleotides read TGTGCCAGCAGTCCCTGGACAGGGAATAACTATGGCTACACCTTC.

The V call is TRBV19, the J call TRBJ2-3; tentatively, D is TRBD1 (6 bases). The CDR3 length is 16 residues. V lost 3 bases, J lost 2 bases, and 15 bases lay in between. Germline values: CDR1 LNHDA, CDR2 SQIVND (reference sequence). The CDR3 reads CASSIGRGRSTDTQYF. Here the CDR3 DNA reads TGTGCCAGTAGTATCGGCAGGGGTCGGTCCACAGATACGCAGTATTTT.

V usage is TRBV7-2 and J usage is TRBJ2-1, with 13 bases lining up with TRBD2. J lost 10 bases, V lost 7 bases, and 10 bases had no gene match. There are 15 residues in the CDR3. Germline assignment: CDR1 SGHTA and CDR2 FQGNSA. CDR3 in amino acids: CASNRGLAGRGEQFF. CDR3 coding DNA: TGTGCCAGCAATAGGGGACTAGCGGGACGAGGGGAGCAGTTCTTC.

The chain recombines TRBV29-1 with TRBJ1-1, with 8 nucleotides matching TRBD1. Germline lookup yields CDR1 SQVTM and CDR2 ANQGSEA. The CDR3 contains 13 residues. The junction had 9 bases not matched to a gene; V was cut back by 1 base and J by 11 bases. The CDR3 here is CSVEAAGGYRAFF. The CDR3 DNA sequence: TGCAGCGTTGAAGCGGCAGGGGGCTATCGGGCTTTCTTT.

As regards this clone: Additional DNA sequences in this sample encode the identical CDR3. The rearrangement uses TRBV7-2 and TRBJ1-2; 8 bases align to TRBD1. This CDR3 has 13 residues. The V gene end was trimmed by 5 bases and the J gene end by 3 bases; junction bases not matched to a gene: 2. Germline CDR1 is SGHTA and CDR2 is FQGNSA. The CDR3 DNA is TGTGCCAGCAGCCCACAGGGGGACTATGGCTACACCTTC. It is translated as CASSPQGDYGYTF.

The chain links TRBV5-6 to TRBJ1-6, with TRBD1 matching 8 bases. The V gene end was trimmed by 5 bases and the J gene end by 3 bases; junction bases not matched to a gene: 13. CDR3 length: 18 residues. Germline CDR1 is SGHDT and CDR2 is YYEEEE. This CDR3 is CASSYGQGPIHYNSPLHF. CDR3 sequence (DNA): TGTGCCAGCAGTTATGGACAGGGCCCGATACACTATAATTCACCCCTCCACTTT.

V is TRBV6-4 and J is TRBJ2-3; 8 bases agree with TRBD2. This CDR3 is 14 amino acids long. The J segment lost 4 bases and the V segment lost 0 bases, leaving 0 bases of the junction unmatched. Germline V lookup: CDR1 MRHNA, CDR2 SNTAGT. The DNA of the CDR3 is TGTGCCAGCAGTGACTCAGCGGGAGCAGATACGCAGTATTTT. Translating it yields CASSDSAGADTQYF.

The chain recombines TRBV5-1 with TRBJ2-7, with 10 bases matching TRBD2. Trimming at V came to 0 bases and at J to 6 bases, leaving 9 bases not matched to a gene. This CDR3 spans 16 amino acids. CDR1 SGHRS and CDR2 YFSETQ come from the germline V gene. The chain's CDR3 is CASSLAQREGLGEQYF. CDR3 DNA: TGCGCCAGCAGCTTGGCTCAGCGGGAGGGCCTTGGCGAGCAGTACTTC.

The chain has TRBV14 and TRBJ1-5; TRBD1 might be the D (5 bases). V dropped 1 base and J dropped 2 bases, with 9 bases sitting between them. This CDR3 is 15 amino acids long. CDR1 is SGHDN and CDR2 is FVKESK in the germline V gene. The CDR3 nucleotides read TGTGCCAGCAGCCAAGGGGGGGAGGGCAATCAGCCCCAGCATTTT. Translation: CASSQGGEGNQPQHF.

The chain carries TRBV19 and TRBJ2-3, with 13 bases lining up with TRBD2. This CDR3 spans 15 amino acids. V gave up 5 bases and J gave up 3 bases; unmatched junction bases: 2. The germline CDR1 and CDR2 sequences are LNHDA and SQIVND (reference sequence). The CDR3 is CASSSLAGGTDTQYF. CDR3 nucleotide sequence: TGTGCCAGTAGTTCACTAGCGGGAGGGACAGATACGCAGTATTTT.

CDR3 bases: TGTGCCTGGAGTGGGACAGGGGCCTACGAGCAGTACTTC. Translation gives CAWSGTGAYEQYF. The chain couples TRBV30 to TRBJ2-7, with 9 bases lining up with TRBD1. The germline CDR1 and CDR2 sequences are GTSNPN and SVGIG (reference sequence). This CDR3 spans 13 amino acids. Trimming removed 1 base from V and 2 bases from J; junction bases left unmatched: 0.

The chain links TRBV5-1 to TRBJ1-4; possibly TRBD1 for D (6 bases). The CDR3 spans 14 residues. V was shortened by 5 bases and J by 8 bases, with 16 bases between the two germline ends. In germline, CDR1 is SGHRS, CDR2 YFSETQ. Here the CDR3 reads CASSFAGTLEKLFF. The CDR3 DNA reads TGCGCCAGCAGTTTCGCCGGGACACTAGAAAAACTGTTTTTT.

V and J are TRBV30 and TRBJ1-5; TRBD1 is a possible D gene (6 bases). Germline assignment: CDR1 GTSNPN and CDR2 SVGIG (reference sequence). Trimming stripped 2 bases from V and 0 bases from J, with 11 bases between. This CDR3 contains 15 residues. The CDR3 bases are TGTGCCTGGAGTCGGCAGGGGACTAGCAATCAGCCCCAGCATTTT. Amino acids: CAWSRQGTSNQPQHF.

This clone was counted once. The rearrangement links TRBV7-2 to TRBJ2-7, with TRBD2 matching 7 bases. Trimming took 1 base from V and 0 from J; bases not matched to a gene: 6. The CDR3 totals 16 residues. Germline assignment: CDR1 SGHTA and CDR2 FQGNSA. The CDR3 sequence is CASSLGPAGSSYEQYF. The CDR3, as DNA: TGTGCCAGCAGCTTAGGCCCAGCGGGGAGCTCCTACGAGCAGTACTTC. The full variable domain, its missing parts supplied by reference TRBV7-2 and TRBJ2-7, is GAGVSQSPSNKVTEKGKDVELRCDPISGHTALYWYRQSLGQGLEFLIYFQGNSAPDKSGLPSDRFSAERTGGSVSTLTIQRTQQEDSAVYLCASSLGPAGSSYEQYFGPGTRLTVT.

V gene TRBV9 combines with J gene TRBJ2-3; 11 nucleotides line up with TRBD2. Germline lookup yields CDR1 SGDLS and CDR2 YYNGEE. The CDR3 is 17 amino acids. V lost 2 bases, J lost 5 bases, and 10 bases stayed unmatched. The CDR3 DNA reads TGTGCCAGCAGCGTGACCTATAGCGGGGGGGCAGGAGATACGCAGTATTTT. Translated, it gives CASSVTYSGGAGDTQYF. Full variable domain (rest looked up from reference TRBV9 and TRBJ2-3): DSGVTQTPKHLITATGQRVTLRCSPRSGDLSVYWYQQSLDQGLQFLIQYYNGEERAKGNILERFSAQQFPDLHSELNLSSLELGDSALYFCASSVTYSGGAGDTQYFGPGTRLTVL.

CDR3 bases: TGTGCCGCAGTAAGAGCGGGGGGGTCCTACAATGAGCAGTTCTTC. This gives the protein CAAVRAGGSYNEQFF. The chain employs TRBV10-3 and TRBJ2-1; 10 nucleotides agree with TRBD2. Germline trimming cut 11 bases from V and 1 base from J; bases unmatched to any gene: 8. The V gene's germline CDR1 is ENHRY and CDR2 SYGVKD. The CDR3 has 15 residues.